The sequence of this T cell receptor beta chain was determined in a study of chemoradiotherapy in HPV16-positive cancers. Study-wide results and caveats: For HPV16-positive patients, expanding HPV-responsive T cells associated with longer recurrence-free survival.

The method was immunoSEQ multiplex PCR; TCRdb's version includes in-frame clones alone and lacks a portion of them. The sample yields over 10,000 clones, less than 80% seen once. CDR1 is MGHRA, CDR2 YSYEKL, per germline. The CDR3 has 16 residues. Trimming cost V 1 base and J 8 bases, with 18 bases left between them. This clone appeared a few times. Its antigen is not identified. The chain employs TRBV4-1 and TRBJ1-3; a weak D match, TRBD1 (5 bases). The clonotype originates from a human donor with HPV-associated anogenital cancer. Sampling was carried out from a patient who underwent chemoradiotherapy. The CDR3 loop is CASSQATGTGRHTIYF. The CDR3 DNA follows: TGCGCCAGCAGCCAAGCTACCGGGACGGGGCGGCACACCATATATTTT.